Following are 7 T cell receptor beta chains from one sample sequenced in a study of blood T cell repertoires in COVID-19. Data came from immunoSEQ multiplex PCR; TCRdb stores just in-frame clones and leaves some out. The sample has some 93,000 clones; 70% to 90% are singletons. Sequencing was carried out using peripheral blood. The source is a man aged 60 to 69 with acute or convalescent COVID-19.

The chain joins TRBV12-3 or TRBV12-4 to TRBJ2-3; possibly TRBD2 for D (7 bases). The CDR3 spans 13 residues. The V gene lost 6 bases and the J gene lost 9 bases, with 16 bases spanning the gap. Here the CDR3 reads CASSPIGGGTQYF. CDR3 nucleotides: TGTGCCAGCAGCCCCATTGGGGGGGGCACGCAGTATTTT.

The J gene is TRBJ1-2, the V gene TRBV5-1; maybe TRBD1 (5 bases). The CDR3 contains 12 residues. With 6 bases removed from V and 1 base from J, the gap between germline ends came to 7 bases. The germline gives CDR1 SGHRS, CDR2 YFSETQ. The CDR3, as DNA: TGCGCCAGCACGGACAATAACTATGGCTACACCTTC. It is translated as CASTDNNYGYTF.

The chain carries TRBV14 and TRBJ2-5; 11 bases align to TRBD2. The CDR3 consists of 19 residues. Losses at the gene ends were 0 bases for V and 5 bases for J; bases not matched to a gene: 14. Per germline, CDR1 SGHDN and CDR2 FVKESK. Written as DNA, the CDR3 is TGTGCCAGCAGCCAAGAGTCGACTAGCGGGGTCCGACGCTTGGAGACCCAGTACTTC. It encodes CASSQESTSGVRRLETQYF.

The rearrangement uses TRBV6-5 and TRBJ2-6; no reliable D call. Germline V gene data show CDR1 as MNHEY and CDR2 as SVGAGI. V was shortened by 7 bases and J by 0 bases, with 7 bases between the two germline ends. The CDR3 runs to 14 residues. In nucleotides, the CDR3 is TGTGCCAGCACTCGGAGCTCTGGGGCCAACGTCCTGACTTTC. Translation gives CASTRSSGANVLTF.

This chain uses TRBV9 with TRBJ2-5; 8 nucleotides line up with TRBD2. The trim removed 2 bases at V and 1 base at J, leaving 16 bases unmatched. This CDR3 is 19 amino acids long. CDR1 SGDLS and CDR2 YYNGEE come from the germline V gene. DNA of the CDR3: TGTGCCAGCAGCGTGCTTCCCAGCGGGAGACGGTGGGGCCAAGAGACCCAGTACTTC. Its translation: CASSVLPSGRRWGQETQYF.

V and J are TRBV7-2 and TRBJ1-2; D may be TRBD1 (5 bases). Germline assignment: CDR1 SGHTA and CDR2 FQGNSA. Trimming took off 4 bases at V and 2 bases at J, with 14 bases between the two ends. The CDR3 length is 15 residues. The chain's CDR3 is CASSSGVGLNYGYTF. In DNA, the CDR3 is TGTGCCAGCAGCTCGGGGGTGGGACTGAACTATGGCTACACCTTC.

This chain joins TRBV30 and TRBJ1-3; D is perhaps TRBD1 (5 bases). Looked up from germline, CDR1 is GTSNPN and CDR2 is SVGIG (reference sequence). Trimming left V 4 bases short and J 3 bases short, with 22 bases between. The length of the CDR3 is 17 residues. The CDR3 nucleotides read TGTGCCTGGAACGGTGGGGCCAGTCCCCCCCGTGGAAACACCATATATTTT. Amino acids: CAWNGGASPPRGNTIYF.